This T cell receptor beta chain was sequenced during a study of PD-L1 blockade in urothelial cancer. Turning to the study itself: At 3 weeks (second dose) and 6 weeks after starting treatment, blood was analyzed.

TCRdb's copy holds only in-frame clones and misses some; the assay was immunoSEQ multiplex PCR. The table lists tens of thousands of clones, 82% of them singletons, with 6.8% in the top ten. CDR1 SGHTA and CDR2 FQGNSA come from the germline V gene. The ends lost 1 base at V and 1 base at J; junction bases unmatched: 7. The CDR3 contains 18 residues. Stated time point: pretreatment peripheral blood. The source was PBMCs, collected around atezolizumab (anti-PD-L1) treatment. This receptor was obtained from a man aged 55 to 70 with urothelial cancer. The chain is built from TRBV7-2 and TRBJ2-1, with 10 bases matching TRBD2. CDR3 in amino acids: CASSLDLEAGGSYNEQFF. DNA of the CDR3: TGTGCCAGCAGCTTAGATCTGGAAGCGGGGGGGTCCTACAATGAGCAGTTCTTC.